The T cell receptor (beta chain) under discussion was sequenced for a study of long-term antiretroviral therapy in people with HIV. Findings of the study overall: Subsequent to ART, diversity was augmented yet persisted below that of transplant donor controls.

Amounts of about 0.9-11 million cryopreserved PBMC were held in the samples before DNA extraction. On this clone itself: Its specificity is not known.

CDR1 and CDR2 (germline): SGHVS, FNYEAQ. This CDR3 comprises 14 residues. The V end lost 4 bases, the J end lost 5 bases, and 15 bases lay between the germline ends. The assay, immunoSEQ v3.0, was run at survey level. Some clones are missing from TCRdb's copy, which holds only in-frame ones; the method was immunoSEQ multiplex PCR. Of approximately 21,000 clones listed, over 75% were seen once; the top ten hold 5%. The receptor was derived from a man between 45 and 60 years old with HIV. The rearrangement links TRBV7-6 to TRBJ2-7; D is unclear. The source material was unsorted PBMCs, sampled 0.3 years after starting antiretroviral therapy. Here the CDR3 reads CASSSGLVVDEQYF. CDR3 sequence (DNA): TGTGCCAGCAGCTCTGGGTTGGTTGTGGACGAGCAGTACTTC.